The sequence of this T cell receptor beta chain was determined in a study of OX40 agonist ivuxolimab in advanced cancers. Notes on the study in general: Among patients with partial responses at 0.1-3.0 mg/kg, clonal expansion was among the lowest. There was clonal expansion of CD4+ and CD8+ blood T cells by week 6 at 0.1 to 3.0 mg/kg.

The method was immunoSEQ multiplex PCR; TCRdb's version includes in-frame clones alone and lacks a portion of them. The data show about 61,000 clones, with less than 90% seen just once and less than 0.6% held by the top ten. In regard to this clone: What it recognizes is unknown.

The ends were cut back, 10 bases at V and 2 bases at J, with 11 bases in the middle. Per the germline V gene, CDR1 is MDHEN and CDR2 is SYDVKM. The CDR3 consists of 12 residues. Sequenced here: CD4+ or CD8+ T cells sorted from blood, sampled in a trial of the OX40 agonist ivuxolimab. V usage is TRBV28 and J usage is TRBJ1-2, with a possible D match to TRBD1 (5 bases). This sequence was found in an adult with an advanced solid tumor such as melanoma, head and neck, liver or kidney cancer. The CDR3 bases are TGTGCCATTGGGGGTTTCAACTATGGCTACACCTTC. Translation: CAIGGFNYGYTF.